The clone carrying this T cell receptor beta chain was counted at least ten times. Starting material of 500 ng total RNA yielded TCR beta cDNA via a constant-region primer. What produced the TCR beta libraries was three nested multiplex PCR rounds using slightly modified ARM-PCR. The first two PCR rounds used TRBV1-TRBV30 primers with a Cbeta primer, roughly 10 cycles each. In TCRdb, the multiplex PCR reads were re-called with MiXCR into one record per CDR3 protein. The data contain hundreds of thousands of distinct CDR3 sequences, roughly two thirds of them seen just once; the ten biggest clones take up approximately 9%. This sample is part of a study of tumor-infiltrating lymphocytes in primary liver carcinoma. Blood RNA came from unsorted whole blood; germline DNA was also extracted. Germline trimming cut 0 bases from V and 5 bases from J; bases unmatched to any gene: 9. The CDR3 consists of 17 residues. CDR1 MNHEY and CDR2 SVGAGI come from the germline V gene.

The receptor was derived from a man in his forties with primary liver carcinoma and hepatitis B virus infection. Sequencing was carried out using peripheral blood. The chain is built from TRBV6-5 and TRBJ1-4; TRBD1 matches at 7 bases. The CDR3 is CASSYSPPGQLNEKLFF. CDR3 DNA sequence: TGTGCCAGCAGTTACTCCCCTCCGGGACAGCTGAATGAAAAACTGTTTTTT.